This TCR beta chain was recorded in a study of blood T cells in healthy people across ages. Whole-study findings and limits: Among T cells, TCR beta diversity per million cells dropped roughly linearly as age rose.

V gave up 4 bases and J gave up 2 bases; unmatched junction bases: 6. This CDR3 is 14 amino acids long. Germline V gene sequence: CDR1 DFQATT, CDR2 SNEGSKA (reference sequence). The second PCR ran roughly 6 to 11 cycles with a sample-barcoded 5' primer and J-beta primers. TCRdb analysed the 5' RACE reads with MiXCR anew, one entry per CDR3 protein. In the table there are around 1,000,000 distinct CDR3 sequences, roughly two fifths of which are singletons. As to this clonotype: The antigen remains undetermined.

Drawing of peripheral blood yielded about 9.7 milliliters from each donor. This TCR derives from a man aged 18 to 29 in good health. What was sequenced was blood. V gene TRBV20-1 combines with J gene TRBJ2-7; 9 bases are a match to TRBD1. CDR3 in amino acids: CSATFDRGAYEQYF. The CDR3 nucleotides are TGCAGTGCTACTTTTGACAGGGGGGCCTACGAGCAGTACTTC.